The following is a TCR beta chain sequence with its context. Its antigen remains unidentified. Produced via immunoSEQ multiplex PCR; TCRdb's table is partial and in-frame only. The profile covers 140,000 to 150,000 clones, with roughly 90% appearing a single time and around 3.5% taken by the ten largest. This entry comes from a study of T cell responses to AZD1222 COVID-19 vaccine. Study-level findings and limits: Researchers took repertoire samples only after the peak T cell response had come. Vaccine-related CD4 TCRs covered spike, predominating at 160-218 and 743-854. Increased Spike-specific TCR breadth and depth were observed after two AZD1222 doses.

Germline CDR1 and CDR2: MNHNS and SASEGT. There are 13 residues in the CDR3. V was shortened by 2 bases and J by 6 bases, with 7 bases between the two germline ends. The specimen comprised peripheral blood, sampled 28 days after the second AZD1222 dose. The chain has TRBV6-1 and TRBJ2-2; unclear D gene. This receptor was identified in an adult who received the AZD1222 COVID-19 vaccine. CDR3 sequence reads: CASSEYSAGELFF. As DNA, the CDR3 is TGTGCCAGCAGTGAATACTCGGCCGGGGAGCTGTTTTTT.